The clone carrying this TCR beta chain showed up many times. No antigen is known for it. This record belongs to a study of early T cells in non-severe SARS-CoV-2 infection. For the study at large: Sequencing of unsorted whole blood was done on bulk RNA, leaving chains unpaired.

Regarding the study as a whole: Matching with VDJdb favored anti-spike CD8 responses (missing private and CD4 specificities).

MiXCR, applied by TCRdb to the 5' RACE reads, yields one record per CDR3 protein. The sample shows 40,000 or so distinct CDR3 sequences, around 6% of them seen only once. Germline values: CDR1 SGHVS, CDR2 FNYEAQ. The CDR3 covers 12 residues. Trimming took off 1 base at V and 5 bases at J, with 5 bases between the two ends. The chain has TRBV7-6 and TRBJ1-2, with D hard to call. The TCR originated in an adult who was a healthcare worker with PCR-confirmed SARS-CoV-2 infection or an uninfected control (not recorded which). The sample was whole blood. The CDR3 loop reads CASSLDDYGYTF. For the CDR3, the DNA is TGTGCCAGCAGCTTAGATGATTATGGCTACACCTTC.